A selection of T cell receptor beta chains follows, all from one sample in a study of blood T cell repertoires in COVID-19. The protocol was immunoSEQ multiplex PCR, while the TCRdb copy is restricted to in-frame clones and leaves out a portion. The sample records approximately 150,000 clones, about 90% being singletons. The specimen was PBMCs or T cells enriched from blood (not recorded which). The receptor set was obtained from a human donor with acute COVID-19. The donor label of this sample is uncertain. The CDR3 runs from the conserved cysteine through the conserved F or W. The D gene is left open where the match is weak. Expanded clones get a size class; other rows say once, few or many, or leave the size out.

CASSFWPDNEKLFF TGTGCCAGCAGTTTTTGGCCTGATAATGAAAAACTGTTTTTT TRBV28 . . TRBJ1-4
CASSPVQGANSPLHF TGTGCCAGCAGCCCAGTACAGGGGGCTAATTCACCCCTCCACTTT TRBV7-2 TRBD1 . TRBJ1-6
CASRHGGSDEQFF TGTGCCAGCCGACACGGGGGGAGCGATGAGCAGTTCTTC TRBV12-3/TRBV12-4 TRBD2 . TRBJ2-1
CASRSLIWGDSPLHF TGTGCCAGCAGGTCCCTCATATGGGGAGATTCACCCCTCCACTTT TRBV6-5 . . TRBJ1-6
CASSQDLAAGEQYF TGCGCCAGCAGCCAGGATCTAGCGGCGGGCGAGCAGTACTTC TRBV4-1 TRBD2 . TRBJ2-7
CASSLEEDQPQHF TGTGCCAGCAGCTTAGAGGAGGATCAGCCCCAGCATTTT TRBV11-2 . . TRBJ1-5
CASSLGANRGGGNTIYF TGTGCCAGCAGCTTAGGGGCGAACAGGGGGGGTGGAAACACCATATATTTT TRBV7-2 TRBD1 . TRBJ1-3
CASKGQNYGYTF TGTGCCAGCAAGGGACAAAACTATGGCTACACCTTC TRBV19 . few TRBJ1-2
CASSSQGAYEQYF TGTGCCAGCAGTAGTCAGGGGGCCTACGAGCAGTACTTC TRBV6-5 TRBD1 . TRBJ2-7
CAWSVPGNYGYTF TGTGCCTGGAGTGTACCCGGGAACTATGGCTACACCTTC TRBV30 . . TRBJ1-2
CASSQSGNLNPGNTIYF TGCGCCAGCAGCCAAAGTGGTAACCTAAACCCTGGAAACACCATATATTTT TRBV4-1 . few TRBJ1-3
CASSTRGGLETQYF TGTGCCAGCAGCACCCGCGGGGGGTTAGAGACCCAGTACTTC TRBV7-2 TRBD2 once TRBJ2-5
CASSLYYKTYEQYF TGTGCCAGCAGCTTGTATTATAAAACCTACGAGCAGTACTTC TRBV5-8 . . TRBJ2-7
CASSLDRLGRAGEAFF TGTGCCAGCAGCTTAGATCGTCTGGGGAGGGCCGGTGAAGCTTTCTTT TRBV11-2 . . TRBJ1-1
CASSFGRQGITEAFF TGTGCCAGCAGCTTTGGCCGACAGGGGATTACTGAAGCTTTCTTT TRBV5-4 TRBD1 . TRBJ1-1
CASSQPAGSTYEQYF TGTGCCAGCAGCCAACCCGCAGGGTCCACCTACGAGCAGTACTTC TRBV3-1/TRBV3-2 . . TRBJ2-7
CASSTRLAGGKPYEQYF TGTGCCAGCAGTACAAGACTAGCGGGGGGCAAACCCTACGAGCAGTACTTC TRBV6-2/TRBV6-3 TRBD2 . TRBJ2-7
CASAQGQYEQYF TGCGCCAGCGCCCAGGGACAGTACGAGCAGTACTTC TRBV23-1 TRBD1 few TRBJ2-7
CASSSSGDSYEQYF TGTGCCAGCAGCTCTAGCGGGGATTCATACGAGCAGTACTTC TRBV7-2 TRBD2 . TRBJ2-7
CATSGIKDRRTGELFF TGTGCCACCAGTGGCATCAAAGACAGACGCACCGGGGAGCTGTTTTTT TRBV24-1 . . TRBJ2-2
CASSSYSLRETQYF TGTGCCAGCAGCTCTTATTCCCTCAGGGAGACCCAGTACTTC TRBV7-2 . . TRBJ2-5
CASSSWGDLTKGYEQYF TGTGCCAGTAGTAGCTGGGGGGACCTCACAAAAGGCTACGAGCAGTACTTC TRBV19 . . TRBJ2-7
CASSLGLAGLSEQYF TGCGCCAGCAGCCTGGGACTAGCGGGGCTCTCGGAGCAGTACTTC TRBV5-1 TRBD2 . TRBJ2-7
CASSLNPMRGGSDEQYF TGTGCCAGCAGCTTGAATCCAATGCGGGGGGGCAGCGACGAGCAGTACTTC TRBV7-3 TRBD2 . TRBJ2-7
CASSEGALGGSETQYF TGTGCCAGCAGTGAAGGAGCACTAGGGGGTAGTGAGACCCAGTACTTC TRBV2 . . TRBJ2-5
CASSVSGTSRSYEQYF TGTGCCAGCAGCGTGTCCGGGACTAGCAGGTCCTACGAGCAGTACTTC TRBV5-5 TRBD2 once TRBJ2-7
CASSAQQGEVYEQYF TGTGCCAGCAGTGCTCAACAGGGGGAAGTCTACGAGCAGTACTTC TRBV9 TRBD1 . TRBJ2-7
CASSLRDSESKNIQYF TGTGCCAGTAGTCTTCGGGACAGTGAATCCAAAAACATTCAGTACTTC TRBV19 TRBD1 . TRBJ2-4
CASSMWGQGAPNTGELFF TGTGCCAGTAGTATGTGGGGACAGGGGGCGCCGAACACCGGGGAGCTGTTTTTT TRBV19 TRBD1 . TRBJ2-2
CSVALRRNSYEQYF TGCAGCGTGGCCCTCAGGAGGAACTCCTACGAGCAGTACTTC TRBV29-1 . . TRBJ2-7
CASSAGYEQYF TGTGCCAGCAGCGCCGGCTACGAGCAGTACTTC TRBV14 . . TRBJ2-7
CASSLRQANTEAFF TGCGCCAGCAGCTTGCGTCAGGCCAACACTGAAGCTTTCTTT TRBV5-1 . . TRBJ1-1
CASRVGGQEDTEAFF TGTGCCAGCAGGGTCGGGGGGCAAGAGGACACTGAAGCTTTCTTT TRBV5-6 . . TRBJ1-1
CASSQAGGGSPLHF TGTGCCAGCAGCCAAGCTGGAGGCGGTTCACCCCTCCACTTT TRBV3-1/TRBV3-2 . . TRBJ1-6
CASSLGGHQGVVYGYTF TGTGCCAGCAGCTTGGGGGGCCACCAGGGGGTAGTCTATGGCTACACCTTC TRBV5-6 TRBD1 once TRBJ1-2
CATSDFGQSTLFF TGTGCCACCAGTGATTTCGGACAGTCAACATTATTCTTC TRBV24-1 . once TRBJ1-2
CASSSTQGYEQYF TGTGCCAGCAGCTCAACACAGGGCTACGAGCAGTACTTC TRBV11-3 . . TRBJ2-7
CASSQEWSGGRQETQYF TGTGCCAGCAGCCAAGAGTGGAGCGGGGGGCGCCAAGAGACCCAGTACTTC TRBV4-2 TRBD2 . TRBJ2-5
CSATSRGTGYGYTF TGCAGCGCCACCTCAAGGGGGACAGGCTATGGCTACACCTTC TRBV29-1 TRBD1 . TRBJ1-2
CASSPFTGELFF TGTGCCAGCAGTCCATTCACCGGGGAGCTGTTTTTT TRBV6-5 . . TRBJ2-2
CASSSRTGPYTEAFF TGTGCCAGCAGTTCCCGGACAGGGCCATACACTGAAGCTTTCTTT TRBV7-2 TRBD1 . TRBJ1-1
CASSQPGRGNKYGYTF TGCGCCAGCAGCCAGCCCGGGCGGGGGAACAAGTATGGCTACACCTTC TRBV4-1 . . TRBJ1-2
CASSWTTPDTQYF TGTGCCAGCAGTTGGACTACTCCGGATACGCAGTATTTT TRBV6-2/TRBV6-3 . . TRBJ2-3
CASSLERGIGTQYF TGTGCCAGCAGCTTAGAGCGCGGGATCGGGACGCAGTATTTT TRBV7-2 . . TRBJ2-3
CASSNGQVFPNTGELFF TGCGCCAGCAGTAATGGACAGGTTTTTCCGAACACCGGGGAGCTGTTTTTT TRBV23-1 TRBD1 . TRBJ2-2
CASSQGRTGSYEQYF TGCGCCAGCAGCCAAGGCAGGACAGGGAGCTACGAGCAGTACTTC TRBV4-3 TRBD1 . TRBJ2-7